This T cell receptor (beta chain) was identified during a study of blood T cell repertoires in COVID-19. In this sample, this clone turned up a few times. CDR1 MRHNA and CDR2 SNTAGT come from the germline V gene. The CDR3 totals 16 residues. V shed 3 bases and J 0 bases; nucleotides not matched to a gene: 3. Sequenced by immunoSEQ multiplex PCR; TCRdb stores in-frame clones only, minus some. Altogether more than 300,000 clones are present, over 75% being singletons, with the ten largest covering less than 4.5%. Specimen: PBMCs or T cells enriched from blood (not recorded which). This clonotype was sampled from a young man who had recovered from COVID-19. This chain joins TRBV6-4 and TRBJ2-3, with 10 bases lining up with TRBD2. The CDR3 nucleotides read TGTGCCAGCAGTGAACTAGCGGGGACTAGCACAGATACGCAGTATTTT. Protein: CASSELAGTSTDTQYF.